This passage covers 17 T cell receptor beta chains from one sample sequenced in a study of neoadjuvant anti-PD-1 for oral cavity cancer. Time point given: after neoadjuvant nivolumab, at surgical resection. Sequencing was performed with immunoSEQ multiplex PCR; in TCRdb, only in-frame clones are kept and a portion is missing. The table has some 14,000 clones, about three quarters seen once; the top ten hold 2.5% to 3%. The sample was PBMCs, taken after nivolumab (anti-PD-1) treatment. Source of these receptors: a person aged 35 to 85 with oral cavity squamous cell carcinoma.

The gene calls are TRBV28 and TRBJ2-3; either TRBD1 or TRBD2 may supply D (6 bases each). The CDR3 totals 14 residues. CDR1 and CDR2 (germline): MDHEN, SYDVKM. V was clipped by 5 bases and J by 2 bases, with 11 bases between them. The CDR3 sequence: CASSPRGLTDTQYF. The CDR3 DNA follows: TGTGCCAGCAGTCCCCGGGGGCTCACAGATACGCAGTATTTT.

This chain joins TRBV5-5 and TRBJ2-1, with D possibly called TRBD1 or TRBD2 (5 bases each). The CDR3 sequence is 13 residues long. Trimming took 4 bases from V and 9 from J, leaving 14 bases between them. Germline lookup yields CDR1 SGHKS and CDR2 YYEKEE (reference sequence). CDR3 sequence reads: CASSAGGQVEQFF. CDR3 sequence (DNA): TGTGCCAGCAGCGCTGGGGGTCAAGTTGAGCAGTTCTTC.

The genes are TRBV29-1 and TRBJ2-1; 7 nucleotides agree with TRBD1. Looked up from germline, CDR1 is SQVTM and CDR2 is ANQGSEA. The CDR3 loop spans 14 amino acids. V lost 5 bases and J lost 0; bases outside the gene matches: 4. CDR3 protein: CSVRDRASYNEQFF. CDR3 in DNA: TGCAGCGTTCGCGACAGGGCCTCCTACAATGAGCAGTTCTTC.

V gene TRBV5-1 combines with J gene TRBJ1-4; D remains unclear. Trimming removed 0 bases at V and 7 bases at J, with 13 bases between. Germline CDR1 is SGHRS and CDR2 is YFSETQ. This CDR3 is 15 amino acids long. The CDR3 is CASSLAGRLGEKLFF. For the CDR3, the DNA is TGCGCCAGCAGCTTGGCCGGCAGGTTAGGTGAAAAACTGTTTTTT.

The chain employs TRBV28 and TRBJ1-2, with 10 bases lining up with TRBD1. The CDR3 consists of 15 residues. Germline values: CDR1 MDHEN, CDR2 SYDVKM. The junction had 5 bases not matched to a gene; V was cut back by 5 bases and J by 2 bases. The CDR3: CASSPGQGTNYGYTF. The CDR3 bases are TGTGCCAGCAGTCCGGGACAGGGGACCAACTATGGCTACACCTTC.

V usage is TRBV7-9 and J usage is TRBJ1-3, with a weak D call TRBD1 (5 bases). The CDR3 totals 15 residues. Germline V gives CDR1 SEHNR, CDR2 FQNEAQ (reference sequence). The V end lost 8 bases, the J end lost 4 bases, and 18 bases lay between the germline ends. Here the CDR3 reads CASDPSRVSGNTIYF. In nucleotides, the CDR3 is TGTGCCAGCGATCCCTCCAGGGTCTCGGGAAACACCATATATTTT.

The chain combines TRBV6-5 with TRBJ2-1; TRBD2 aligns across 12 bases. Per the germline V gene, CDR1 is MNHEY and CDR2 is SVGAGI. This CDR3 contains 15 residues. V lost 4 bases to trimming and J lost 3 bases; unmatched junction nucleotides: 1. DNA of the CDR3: TGTGCCAGCAGTTTGGGACTAGCGGGCTACAATGAGCAGTTCTTC. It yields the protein CASSLGLAGYNEQFF.

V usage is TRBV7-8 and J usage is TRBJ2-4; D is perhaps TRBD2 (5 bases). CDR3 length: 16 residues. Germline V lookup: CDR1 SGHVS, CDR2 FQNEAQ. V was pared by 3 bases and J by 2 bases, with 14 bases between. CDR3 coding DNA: TGTGCCAGCAGCTTTAGGACTGCTAGCCCCAAAAACATTCAGTACTTC. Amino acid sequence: CASSFRTASPKNIQYF.

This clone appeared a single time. The CDR3 DNA sequence: TGTGCCAGCAGCTTAGAGGACAGCAGCGCAGATACGCAGTATTTT. Its translation: CASSLEDSSADTQYF. The V call is TRBV7-8, the J call TRBJ2-3; D is possibly TRBD1 (6 bases). The germline V gene has CDR1 SGHVS and CDR2 FQNEAQ. The germline V and J ends were trimmed by 1 base and 4 bases, with 12 bases remaining between them. The CDR3 contains 15 residues.

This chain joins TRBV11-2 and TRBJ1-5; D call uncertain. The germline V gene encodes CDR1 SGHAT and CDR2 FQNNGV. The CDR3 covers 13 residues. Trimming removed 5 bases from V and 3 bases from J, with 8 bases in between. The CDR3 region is CASSPEPNQPQHF. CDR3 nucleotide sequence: TGTGCCAGCAGCCCCGAACCCAATCAGCCCCAGCATTTT.

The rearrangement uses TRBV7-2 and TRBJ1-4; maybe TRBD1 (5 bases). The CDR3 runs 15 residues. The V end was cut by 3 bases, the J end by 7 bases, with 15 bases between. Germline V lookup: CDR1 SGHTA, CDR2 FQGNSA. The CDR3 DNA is TGTGCCAGCAGCTTTAGACAGAAGAGTAGTGAAAAACTGTTTTTT. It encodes CASSFRQKSSEKLFF.

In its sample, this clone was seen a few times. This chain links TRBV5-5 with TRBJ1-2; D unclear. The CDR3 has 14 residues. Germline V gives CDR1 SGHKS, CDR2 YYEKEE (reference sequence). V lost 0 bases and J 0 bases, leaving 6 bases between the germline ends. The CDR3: CASSLGGTNYGYTF. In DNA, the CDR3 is TGTGCCAGCAGCTTGGGTGGGACTAACTATGGCTACACCTTC.

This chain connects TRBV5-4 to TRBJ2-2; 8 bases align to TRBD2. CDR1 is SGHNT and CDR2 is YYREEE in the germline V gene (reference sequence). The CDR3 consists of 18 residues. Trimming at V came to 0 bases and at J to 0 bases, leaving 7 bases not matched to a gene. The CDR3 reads CASSLGIAGPTNTGELFF. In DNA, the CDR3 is TGTGCCAGCAGCTTGGGTATAGCGGGACCTACGAACACCGGGGAGCTGTTTTTT.

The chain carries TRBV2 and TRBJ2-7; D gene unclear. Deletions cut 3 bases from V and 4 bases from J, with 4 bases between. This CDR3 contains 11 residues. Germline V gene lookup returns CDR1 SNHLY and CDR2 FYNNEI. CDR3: CASSEGYEQYF. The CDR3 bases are TGTGCCAGCAGTGAGGGGTACGAGCAGTACTTC.

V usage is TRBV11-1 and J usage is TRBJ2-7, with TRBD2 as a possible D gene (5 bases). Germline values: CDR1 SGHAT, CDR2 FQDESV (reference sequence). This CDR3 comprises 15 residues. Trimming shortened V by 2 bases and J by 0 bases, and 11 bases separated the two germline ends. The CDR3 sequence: CASSLWSGSSYEQYF. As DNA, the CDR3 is TGTGCCAGCAGCTTATGGTCTGGGAGCTCCTACGAGCAGTACTTC.

The CDR3 region is CASSERGQGTEAFF. As DNA, the CDR3 is TGTGCCAGCAGTGAGAGGGGGCAAGGAACTGAAGCTTTCTTT. J is TRBJ1-1 and V is TRBV6-1, with 7 bases aligning to TRBD1. V shed 3 bases and J 5 bases; nucleotides not matched to a gene: 6. In germline, CDR1 is MNHNS, CDR2 SASEGT. CDR3 length: 14 amino acids.

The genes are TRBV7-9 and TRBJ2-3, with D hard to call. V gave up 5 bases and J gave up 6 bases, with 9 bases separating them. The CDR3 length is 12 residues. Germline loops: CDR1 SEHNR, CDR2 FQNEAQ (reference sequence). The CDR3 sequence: CASSPSTDTQYF. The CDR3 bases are TGTGCCAGCAGCCCCTCTACTGATACGCAGTATTTT.